This T cell receptor beta chain was observed in a study of T cell responses to AZD1222 COVID-19 vaccine. Notes on the study in general: Females made up more of the donors, who were largely white British, and clonal diversity may have come out too low. Dominant at 160-218 and 743-854, vaccine-associated CD4 TCRs also spanned spike.

Of note for this clone: Its antigen is still unknown.

Sequencing used immunoSEQ multiplex PCR; TCRdb keeps in-frame clones, though not all of them. The sample records tens of thousands of clones, 65% to 90% being singletons. The V end was cut by 6 bases, the J end by 1 base, with 18 bases between. The length of the CDR3 is 16 residues. Germline loops: CDR1 MDHEN, CDR2 SYDVKM. V is TRBV28 and J is TRBJ1-2; unclear D gene. This sequence was found in an adult in good health. The specimen comprised peripheral blood, sampled on day 0 of AZD1222 vaccination. The CDR3, as DNA: TGTGCCAGCAGCGTTTATTACCAATCCTTTAACTATGGCTACACCTTC. It yields the protein CASSVYYQSFNYGYTF.